This T cell receptor beta chain was retrieved from a study of blood T cell repertoires in COVID-19. In the study overall: COVID-19 samples, acute and convalescent, were from the United States, Italy and Spain. The analysed material was cDNA or gDNA that came from T cells, B-cell-depleted T cells, or PBMCs.

In germline, CDR1 is LGHDT, CDR2 YNNKEL (reference sequence). With 5 bases removed from V and 0 bases from J, the gap between germline ends came to 17 bases. This CDR3 is 18 amino acids long. Per the original data handling: Amplification with reference gene primers provided the estimates of nucleated cell counts. Method: immunoSEQ multiplex PCR; TCRdb's copy keeps in-frame clones and lacks some. V and J calls plus clone size are reproduced from that table; the DNA served to infer D and trimming. The sample yields 250,000 to 300,000 clones, 80% to 90% seen once. The TCR sequence derives from a woman between 40 and 50 years old with acute or convalescent COVID-19. The chain couples TRBV3-1 (or the pseudogene TRBV3-2) to TRBJ1-6; D gene ambiguous. Source material: peripheral blood. DNA for the CDR3: TGTGCCAGCAGCGGTGCGAGTCGTGCAAGCTCCTATAATTCACCCCTCCACTTT. It translates to CASSGASRASSYNSPLHF.